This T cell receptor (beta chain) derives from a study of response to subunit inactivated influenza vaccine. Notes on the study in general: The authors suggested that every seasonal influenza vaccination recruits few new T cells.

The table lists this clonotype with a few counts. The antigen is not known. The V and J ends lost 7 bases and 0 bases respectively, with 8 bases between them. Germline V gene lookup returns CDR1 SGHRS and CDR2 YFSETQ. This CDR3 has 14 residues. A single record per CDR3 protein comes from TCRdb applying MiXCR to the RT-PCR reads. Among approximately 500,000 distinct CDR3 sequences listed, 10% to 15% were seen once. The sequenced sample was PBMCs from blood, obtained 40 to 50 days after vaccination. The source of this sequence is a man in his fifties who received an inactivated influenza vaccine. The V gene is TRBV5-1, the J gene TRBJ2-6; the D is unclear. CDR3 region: CASAAGSGANVLTF. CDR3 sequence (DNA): TGCGCCAGCGCGGCAGGCTCTGGGGCCAACGTCCTGACTTTC.